These 25 T cell receptor beta chains were sequenced from one sample in a study of cytotoxic CD8 clonotypes in ibrutinib-treated CLL. Produced via immunoSEQ multiplex PCR; TCRdb's table is partial and in-frame only. The data hold over 100,000 clones, with roughly 60% observed a single time. Sequencing was performed on PBMCs, taken after 24 months of ibrutinib treatment. The receptors shown here come from a human donor with chronic lymphocytic leukemia.

This clone was seen more than once but under ten times. CDR3 DNA: TGTGCCAGCTCACCCCCTGACAGGGGTGGCTACACCTTC. It specifies CASSPPDRGGYTF. The chain links TRBV18 to TRBJ1-2, with 8 bases fitting TRBD1. The ends lost 3 bases at V and 7 bases at J; junction bases unmatched: 4. The CDR3 loop spans 13 amino acids. The germline CDR1 and CDR2 sequences are KGHSH and LQKENI.

This chain joins TRBV11-3 and TRBJ1-1; D unclear. The ends were cut back, 5 bases at V and 6 bases at J, with 19 bases in the middle. CDR3 size: 15 residues. Germline CDR1 SGHNT, CDR2 YENEEA. CDR3 in amino acids: CASSLAGSGVAEAFF. CDR3 coding DNA: TGTGCCAGCAGCCTAGCGGGCTCCGGGGTCGCTGAAGCTTTCTTT.

The chain links TRBV29-1 to TRBJ2-7, with 7 bases fitting TRBD1. Losses at the gene ends were 0 bases for V and 1 base for J; bases not matched to a gene: 6. The CDR3 runs 15 residues. Germline V lookup: CDR1 SQVTM, CDR2 ANQGSEA. The CDR3 region has the DNA TGCAGCGTTGAAGATGGTGCAGGGGGTTCCTACGAGCAGTACTTC. It yields the protein CSVEDGAGGSYEQYF.

The chain combines TRBV7-2 with TRBJ2-2, with 7 bases fitting TRBD2. The length of the CDR3 is 16 residues. The V segment lost 1 base and the J segment 6 bases; nucleotides outside the gene matches: 8. CDR1 is SGHTA and CDR2 is FQGNSA in the germline V gene. The CDR3 region is CASSLVSGGAPGELFF. The CDR3 bases are TGTGCCAGCAGCTTAGTGTCGGGGGGAGCCCCCGGGGAGCTGTTTTTT.

This clone was seen a few times. V and J are TRBV30 and TRBJ1-5; tentative D call: TRBD1 (5 bases). CDR3 length: 14 residues. V was shortened by 3 bases and J by 7 bases, with 16 bases between the two germline ends. Germline values: CDR1 GTSNPN, CDR2 SVGIG (reference sequence). DNA for the CDR3: TGTGCCTGGAGCTCCCGTTCTGGGGCGCAGCCCCAGCATTTT. This sequence encodes CAWSSRSGAQPQHF.

The V call is TRBV25-1, the J call TRBJ1-2; D not resolved. Per the germline V gene, CDR1 is MGHDK and CDR2 is SYGVNS. This CDR3 region has 12 residues. V was clipped by 3 bases and J by 2 bases, with 4 bases between them. The CDR3 bases are TGTGCCAGCAGTGACAGGAACTATGGCTACACCTTC. It specifies CASSDRNYGYTF.

In its sample, this clone was seen a few times. This chain connects TRBV14 to TRBJ1-6; D is unresolved. The CDR3 loop spans 13 amino acids. Germline V gene lookup returns CDR1 SGHDN and CDR2 FVKESK. V lost 3 bases and J 11 bases, leaving 11 bases between the germline ends. The CDR3 loop reads CASSHPNSAPLHF. The CDR3 DNA sequence: TGTGCCAGCAGCCACCCCAACTCGGCACCCCTCCACTTT.

CDR3 bases: TGTGCCTGGAAAAGGGACAGAGACTCCTACGAGCAGTACTTC. Its protein is CAWKRDRDSYEQYF. This sequence joins TRBV30 and TRBJ2-7; 7 bases agree with TRBD1. This CDR3 spans 14 amino acids. Germline V gene sequence: CDR1 GTSNPN, CDR2 SVGIG (reference sequence). J was trimmed by 0 bases and V by 4 bases; bases with no gene match: 6.

The chain employs TRBV18 and TRBJ2-3; tentatively, D is TRBD1 (6 bases). Looked up from germline, CDR1 is KGHSH and CDR2 is LQKENI. This CDR3 has 13 residues. Trimming stripped 5 bases from V and 3 bases from J, with 9 bases between. The DNA for the CDR3 is TGTGCCAGCTCAACAGGACAGACAGATACGCAGTATTTT. Translated, it gives CASSTGQTDTQYF. The complete variable domain, with remaining parts taken from reference TRBV18 and TRBJ2-3, reads NAGVMQNPRHLVRRRGQEARLRCSPMKGHSHVYWYRQLPEEGLKFMVYLQKENIIDESGMPKERFSAEFPKEGPSILRIQQVVRGDSAAYFCASSTGQTDTQYFGPGTRLTVL.

V usage is TRBV25-1 and J usage is TRBJ2-5, with 10 bases matching TRBD2. Trimming removed 3 bases from V and 4 bases from J; junction bases left unmatched: 5. This CDR3 contains 15 residues. Germline CDR1 reads MGHDK; CDR2 reads SYGVNS. The CDR3 DNA reads as TGTGCCAGCAGTGATCGGGCTAGCGGGGGAGAGACCCAGTACTTC. Translating gives CASSDRASGGETQYF.

This clone was recorded a few times. CDR3 protein: CASSGTVPGSPLHF. The CDR3, as DNA: TGCGCCAGCAGCGGGACAGTGCCGGGCTCACCCCTCCACTTT. V and J are TRBV5-1 and TRBJ1-6, with TRBD1 matching over 7 bases. The CDR3 consists of 14 residues. Losses at the gene ends were 4 bases for V and 10 bases for J; bases not matched to a gene: 8. Germline CDR1 SGHRS, CDR2 YFSETQ.

The V and J genes are TRBV28 and TRBJ2-7, with 7 nucleotides matching TRBD1. Losses at the gene ends were 6 bases for V and 2 bases for J; bases not matched to a gene: 10. The CDR3 has 15 amino acids. Germline V gene lookup returns CDR1 MDHEN and CDR2 SYDVKM. CDR3 nucleotide sequence: TGTGCCAGCAGCCTTACAGGGGTGAGAGCCTACGAGCAGTACTTC. Its protein is CASSLTGVRAYEQYF.

This clone has just a few counts. The rearrangement joins TRBV28 to TRBJ1-2, with D hard to call. CDR3 length: 14 residues. CDR1 and CDR2 from the germline V gene are MDHEN and SYDVKM. Deletions cut 9 bases from V and 2 bases from J, with 16 bases between. CDR3 sequence (DNA): TGTGCCAGTGGCCAAGGAGGGCAGAACTATGGCTACACCTTC. It is translated as CASGQGGQNYGYTF.

This CDR3 reads CASSYWTTYEQYF. For the CDR3, the DNA is TGCGCCAGCAGCTATTGGACCACCTACGAGCAGTACTTC. V usage is TRBV5-1 and J usage is TRBJ2-7; D is uncertain. CDR3 length: 13 residues. In germline, CDR1 is SGHRS, CDR2 YFSETQ. Trimming cost V 3 bases and J 2 bases, with 9 bases left between them.

A single count supports this clone. The chain links TRBV5-1 to TRBJ2-7, with D perhaps TRBD2 (5 bases). CDR3 size: 15 residues. Germline lookup yields CDR1 SGHRS and CDR2 YFSETQ. V was shortened by 1 base and J by 5 bases, with 16 bases between the two germline ends. The CDR3 sequence is CASSLIGDRGHEQYF. The CDR3 nucleotides are TGCGCCAGCAGCTTGATCGGGGATCGGGGTCACGAGCAGTACTTC.

In its sample, this clone was seen many times. J is TRBJ2-4 and V is TRBV7-2, with TRBD1 matching 8 bases. V gave up 9 bases and J gave up 6 bases; unmatched junction bases: 1. Germline CDR1 is SGHTA and CDR2 is FQGNSA. The CDR3 contains 11 residues. The CDR3 sequence is CASGQGNIQYF. For the CDR3, the DNA is TGTGCCAGTGGACAGGGAAACATTCAGTACTTC.

This clone has only one observation. This chain links TRBV2 with TRBJ1-6; no definite D call. Trimming shortened V by 6 bases and J by 5 bases, and 8 bases separated the two germline ends. Germline V lookup: CDR1 SNHLY, CDR2 FYNNEI. This CDR3 has 13 amino acids. CDR3 residues: CASRRTDNSPLHF. The CDR3 region has the DNA TGTGCCAGCAGACGGACGGATAATTCACCCCTCCACTTT.

This clone has just one count. The chain carries TRBV6-5 and TRBJ2-2, with TRBD2 matching over 7 bases. V dropped 6 bases and J dropped 5; count of bases not matched to a gene: 9. Per the germline V gene, CDR1 is MNHEY and CDR2 is SVGAGI. The CDR3 runs to 15 residues. The CDR3 DNA reads TGTGCCAGCAGCTCTACTAGCGTACAGACCGGGGAGCTGTTTTTT. Its translation is CASSSTSVQTGELFF.

This chain uses TRBV30 with TRBJ2-2; no definite D call. The CDR3 runs 11 residues. The germline V gene encodes CDR1 GTSNPN and CDR2 SVGIG (reference sequence). The germline V and J ends were trimmed by 2 bases and 6 bases, with 4 bases remaining between them. DNA for the CDR3: TGTGCCTGGAGTCCCTCCGGGGAGCTGTTTTTT. Translation gives CAWSPSGELFF.

The chain has TRBV6-5 and TRBJ2-2; D is possibly TRBD1 or TRBD2 (7 bases each). This CDR3 region has 15 residues. Germline CDR1 is MNHEY and CDR2 is SVGAGI. Trimming shortened V by 5 bases and J by 3 bases, and 13 bases separated the two germline ends. As DNA, the CDR3 is TGTGCCAGCAGTATTCAGGGGGGGGACACCGGGGAGCTGTTTTTT. It codes for CASSIQGGDTGELFF.

This clone was detected a few times. The J gene is TRBJ1-6, the V gene TRBV25-1; D gene uncertain. Between the trimmed V and J ends, which lost 4 bases and 10 bases, there was a span of 11 bases. Germline CDR1 reads MGHDK; CDR2 reads SYGVNS. This CDR3 spans 13 amino acids. This CDR3 reads CASSGAGWSPLHF. CDR3 DNA sequence: TGTGCCAGCAGTGGGGCAGGCTGGTCACCCCTCCACTTT. The full variable domain, completed using reference TRBV25-1 and TRBJ1-6, is EADIYQTPRYLVIGTGKKITLECSQTMGHDKMYWYQQDPGMELHLIHYSYGVNSTEKGDLSSESTVSRIRTEHFPLTLESARPSHTSQYLCASSGAGWSPLHFGNGTRLTVT.

The chain's CDR3 is CASSLKTALNTDTQYF. CDR3 coding DNA: TGTGCCAGCAGCTTGAAGACCGCCTTGAACACAGATACGCAGTATTTT. The rearrangement joins TRBV5-6 to TRBJ2-3, with D hard to call. CDR3 length equals 16 residues. CDR1 SGHDT and CDR2 YYEEEE come from the germline V gene. Deletions cut 1 base from V and 2 bases from J, with 14 bases between.

Ten or more counts support this clone. V and J are TRBV5-6 and TRBJ1-2; no clear D gene. Deletions cut 0 bases from V and 4 bases from J, with 10 bases between. Germline CDR1 SGHDT, CDR2 YYEEEE. This CDR3 is built from 14 residues. This chain's CDR3 is CASSLEGRSYGYTF. CDR3 in DNA: TGTGCCAGCAGCTTGGAGGGAAGGTCCTATGGCTACACCTTC.

V usage is TRBV6-1 and J usage is TRBJ2-7, with 9 nucleotides matching TRBD1. The germline CDR1 and CDR2 sequences are MNHNS and SASEGT. The CDR3 length is 14 residues. The V and J ends lost 4 bases and 7 bases, in that order; junction bases with no gene match: 8. The CDR3 coding sequence is TGTGCCAGCAGTGGACAGGGGGTGTCGGGTGAGCAGTACTTC. As protein: CASSGQGVSGEQYF.

V usage is TRBV6-1 and J usage is TRBJ2-7, with 10 bases lining up with TRBD2. Germline assignment: CDR1 MNHNS and CDR2 SASEGT. The CDR3 spans 13 residues. The ends lost 8 bases at V and 4 bases at J; junction bases unmatched: 5. CDR3 sequence: CASGTSGAYEQYF. The CDR3 DNA sequence: TGTGCCAGCGGAACTAGCGGGGCTTACGAGCAGTACTTC.